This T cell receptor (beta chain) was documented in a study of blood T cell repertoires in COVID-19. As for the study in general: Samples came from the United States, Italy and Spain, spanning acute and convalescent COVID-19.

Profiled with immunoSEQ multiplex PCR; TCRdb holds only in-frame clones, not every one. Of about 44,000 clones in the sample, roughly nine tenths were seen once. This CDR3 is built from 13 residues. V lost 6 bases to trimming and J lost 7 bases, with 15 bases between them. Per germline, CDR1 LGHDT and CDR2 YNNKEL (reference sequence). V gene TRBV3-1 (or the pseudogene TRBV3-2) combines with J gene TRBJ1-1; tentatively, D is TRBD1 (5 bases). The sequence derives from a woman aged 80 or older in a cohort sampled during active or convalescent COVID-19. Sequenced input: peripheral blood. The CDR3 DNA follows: TGTGCCAGCAGGCGGACACAGGTCGGTGAAGCTTTCTTT. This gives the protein CASRRTQVGEAFF.